This paragraph covers one TCR beta chain sequence. The target antigen is unknown. Sorting of CD4+ naive, central memory, regulatory and stem cell-like memory cells was performed via CD45RO/CCR7/CD25/CD127/CD95/CD27. V lost 7 bases to trimming and J lost 0 bases, with 9 bases between them. In germline, CDR1 is MNHEY, CDR2 SVGAGI. The CDR3 extends over 14 amino acids. Sequenced material consisted of expressed TCRB transcripts (all of the isolated RNA was reverse transcribed). Assay used: immunoSEQ multiplex PCR; TCRdb lists only in-frame clones, some missing. The table records a few hundred thousand clones, around 10% of them present only once. This sample is part of a study of beta chain features in type 1 diabetes. Overall study results and limits: Moderate but significant shortening of TCRB CDR3s was recorded in all four CD4+ subsets from Type 1 diabetes patients. Type 1 diabetes patients showed fewer insertions and more deletions at VDJ junctions.

The source is a man under 40 with type 1 diabetes. The source material was central memory CD4+ T cells from blood. V usage is TRBV6-5 and J usage is TRBJ2-2, with D perhaps TRBD2 (5 bases). The CDR3: CASIQRANTGELFF. The CDR3 DNA follows: TGTGCCAGCATTCAGAGGGCGAACACCGGGGAGCTGTTTTTT.